This T cell receptor (beta chain) was sequenced for a study of radiotherapy plus CTLA-4 blockade in lung cancer. Losses at the gene ends were 4 bases for V and 1 base for J; bases not matched to a gene: 6. This CDR3 spans 15 amino acids. Germline V lookup: CDR1 SGHDT, CDR2 YYEEEE. Some clones are missing from TCRdb's copy, which holds only in-frame ones; the method was immunoSEQ multiplex PCR. Of around 45,000 clones listed, less than 75% were seen once; the top ten hold approximately 23%. The chain is built from TRBV5-6 and TRBJ1-1; 8 bases are a match to TRBD1. The material sequenced was peripheral blood, taken from a patient treated with radiotherapy plus ipilimumab. The clonotype originates from a human donor with non-small cell lung cancer who had a partial response to radiotherapy plus ipilimumab. The CDR3 here is CASSNSGTGNTEAFF. Here the CDR3 DNA reads TGTGCCAGCAGCAACTCCGGGACAGGGAACACTGAAGCTTTCTTT. The entire variable domain, with the rest obtained from reference TRBV5-6 and TRBJ1-1, is as follows: DAGVTQSPTHLIKTRGQQVTLRCSPKSGHDTVSWYQQALGQGPQFIFQYYEEEERQRGNFPDRFSGHQFPNYSSELNVNALLLGDSALYLCASSNSGTGNTEAFFGQGTRLTVV.